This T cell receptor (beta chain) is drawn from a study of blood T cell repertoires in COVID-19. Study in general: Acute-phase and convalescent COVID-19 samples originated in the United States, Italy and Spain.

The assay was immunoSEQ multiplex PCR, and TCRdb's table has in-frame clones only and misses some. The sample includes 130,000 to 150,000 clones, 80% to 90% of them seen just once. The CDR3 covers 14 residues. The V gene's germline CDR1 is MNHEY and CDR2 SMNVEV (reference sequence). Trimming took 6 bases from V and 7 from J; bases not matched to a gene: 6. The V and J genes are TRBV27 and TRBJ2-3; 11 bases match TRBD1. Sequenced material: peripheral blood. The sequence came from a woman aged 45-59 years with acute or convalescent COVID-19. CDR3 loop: CASSPGQGAHTQYF. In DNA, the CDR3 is TGTGCCAGCAGCCCCGGACAGGGGGCACATACGCAGTATTTT.